This T cell receptor (beta chain) was captured in a study of cytomegalovirus exposure and HLA in healthy donors. Findings and limits, study-wide: Investigators reported more than 150 TCR beta chains as tied to cytomegalovirus. In an earlier analysis, about 87% or about 30%: the productive usage of most TCR beta V segments.

In its sample, this clone was seen a few times. Its antigen is undetermined. 60 Vbeta and 13 Jbeta primers were used in PCR. The data were produced by immunoSEQ multiplex PCR, yet TCRdb's version contains in-frame clones alone and is incomplete. The sample shows more than 110,000 clones, around 80% of them seen only once. Germline assignment: CDR1 SNHLY and CDR2 FYNNEI. V lost 5 bases and J lost 1; bases outside the gene matches: 4. The CDR3 is made up of 14 amino acids. The sequenced sample consisted of PBMCs. The sequence came from a male donor in good health and CMV-seropositive. The chain carries TRBV2 and TRBJ1-2; 7 bases match TRBD1. The CDR3 DNA is TGTGCCAGCAGTTGGGGACAGCTTAACTATGGCTACACCTTC. Translation gives CASSWGQLNYGYTF. Together with reference TRBV2 and TRBJ1-2, the CDR3 gives the full variable domain: EPEVTQTPSHQVTQMGQEVILRCVPISNHLYFYWYRQILGQKVEFLVSFYNNEISEKSEIFDDQFSVERPDGSNFTLKIRSTKLEDSAMYFCASSWGQLNYGYTFGSGTRLTVV.